These 24 T cell receptor beta chains share one sample of origin, sequenced in a study of cytomegalovirus exposure and HLA in healthy donors. The PCR contained 60 Vbeta and 13 Jbeta primers. This table comes from immunoSEQ multiplex PCR, and its TCRdb copy is limited to in-frame clones, with some not included. The sample lists about 150,000 clones, around four fifths occurring once. The sequencing sample was made of PBMCs. The origin of the receptors is a woman aged 18-29 years in good health and CMV-seronegative.

The rearrangement uses TRBV29-1 and TRBJ2-5; TRBD2 is a possible D gene (6 bases). The J call may be in error: the DNA end matches TRBJ2-7 better. There are 15 residues in the CDR3. The germline V gene encodes CDR1 SQVTM and CDR2 ANQGSEA. The DNA of the CDR3 is TGCAGCGTTGAAGATCGTGCAGGAGGGTTGGCCGAGCAGTACTTC. It specifies CSVEDRAGGLAEQYF.

The V gene is TRBV10-2, the J gene TRBJ2-5; D perhaps matches TRBD2 (7 bases). The V gene lost 4 bases and the J gene lost 0 bases, with 21 bases spanning the gap. The CDR3 loop spans 18 amino acids. CDR1 and CDR2 from the germline V gene are WSHSY and SAAADI. The CDR3 loop is CASSAPGWRGRYQETQYF. The CDR3 nucleotides are TGCGCCAGCAGTGCTCCCGGGTGGCGGGGGCGGTACCAAGAGACCCAGTACTTC.

The chain uses TRBV9 and TRBJ2-3, with TRBD2 matching over 14 bases. Germline V gene data show CDR1 as SGDLS and CDR2 as YYNGEE. This CDR3 has 15 amino acids. J lost 6 bases, V lost 4 bases, and 4 bases had no gene match. The DNA for the CDR3 is TGTGCCAGCAGCCCGGGACTAGCGGGGGCGGATACGCAGTATTTT. Protein sequence: CASSPGLAGADTQYF.

V and J are TRBV7-9 and TRBJ2-3; perhaps TRBD2 as D (5 bases). The CDR3 runs to 15 residues. Per the germline V gene, CDR1 is SEHNR and CDR2 is FQNEAQ (reference sequence). V lost 2 bases and J lost 4, with 13 bases in between. The CDR3 reads CASSLRAGIPDTQYF. The CDR3, as DNA: TGTGCCAGCAGCTTACGGGCCGGGATTCCAGATACGCAGTATTTT.

A few counts support this clone. CDR3 amino acids: CASSSERGGRTDTQYF. In DNA, the CDR3 is TGTGCCAGCAGCTCAGAGCGGGGGGGCCGCACAGATACGCAGTATTTT. The chain employs TRBV7-3 and TRBJ2-3; 10 bases fit TRBD2. CDR3 length: 16 residues. With V trimmed by 4 bases and J by 1 base, 5 bases remained unmatched. CDR1 SGHTA and CDR2 FQGTGA come from the germline V gene.

There are a few counts of this clone. The chain has TRBV30 and TRBJ1-3, with 7 nucleotides matching TRBD1. The CDR3 consists of 16 residues. CDR1 GTSNPN and CDR2 SVGIG come from the germline V gene (reference sequence). V gave up 3 bases and J gave up 1 base; unmatched junction bases: 9. CDR3 bases: TGTGCCTGGAGCAGAGACAGGGTAATTTCTGGAAACACCATATATTTT. Protein sequence: CAWSRDRVISGNTIYF. Full variable domain (missing parts from reference TRBV30 and TRBJ1-3): SQTIHQWPATLVQPVGSPLSLECTVEGTSNPNLYWYRQAAGRGLQLLFYSVGIGQISSEVPQNLSASRPQDRQFILSSKKLLLSDSGFYLCAWSRDRVISGNTIYFGEGSWLTVV.

In its sample, this clone was seen a few times. The rearrangement joins TRBV11-2 to TRBJ1-2; 10 bases are a match to TRBD1. The V segment lost 5 bases and the J segment 6 bases; nucleotides outside the gene matches: 9. The CDR3 sequence is 15 residues long. Germline CDR1 reads SGHAT; CDR2 reads FQNNGV. The CDR3 sequence: CASSLWTGGIDGYTF. Here the CDR3 DNA reads TGTGCCAGCAGCCTATGGACAGGGGGAATTGATGGCTACACCTTC.

The gene calls are TRBV5-4 and TRBJ1-1, with 7 bases that match TRBD1. This CDR3 has 13 amino acids. V was clipped by 2 bases and J by 7 bases; unmatched bases: 5. Germline lookup yields CDR1 SGHNT and CDR2 YYREEE (reference sequence). CDR3: CASSFGTVGEAFF. CDR3 bases: TGTGCCAGCAGCTTCGGGACAGTGGGTGAAGCTTTCTTT.

The chain employs TRBV7-9 and TRBJ1-1; a weak D match, TRBD1 (6 bases). The V gene's germline CDR1 is SEHNR and CDR2 FQNEAQ (reference sequence). Trimming cost V 7 bases and J 3 bases, with 21 bases left between them. CDR3 length: 16 residues. CDR3 nucleotides: TGTGCCAGCATTTCAGGGGTCTGGTCTCCTGACACTGAAGCTTTCTTT. Translation gives CASISGVWSPDTEAFF.

This rearrangement joins TRBV2 to TRBJ1-1, with D maybe TRBD1 (5 bases). V was pared by 6 bases and J by 1 base, with 12 bases between. Germline-derived CDR1 and CDR2 are SNHLY and FYNNEI. This CDR3 is built from 14 residues. The CDR3 DNA reads as TGTGCCAGCAGCTTCGGGCAGGGGAACACTGAAGCTTTCTTT. Its protein is CASSFGQGNTEAFF.

The chain is built from TRBV4-2 and TRBJ1-4; D remains unclear. Germline loops: CDR1 LGHNA, CDR2 YNFKEQ. This CDR3 region has 16 residues. Trimming took off 4 bases at V and 3 bases at J, with 15 bases between the two ends. The CDR3 sequence: CASSPRVEGSNEKLFF. In nucleotides, the CDR3 is TGTGCCAGCAGCCCCCGGGTAGAGGGATCTAATGAAAAACTGTTTTTT.

This clone is a singleton in its sample. The chain uses TRBV19 and TRBJ1-4; D remains unclear. V was pared by 6 bases and J by 8 bases, with 7 bases between. This CDR3 spans 11 amino acids. From germline, CDR1 is LNHDA and CDR2 SQIVND (reference sequence). The CDR3: CASSTREKLFF. As DNA, the CDR3 is TGTGCCAGTAGCACTCGGGAAAAACTGTTTTTT.

This clone came up a few times. J is TRBJ1-2 and V is TRBV7-9; 12 nucleotides agree with TRBD1. Germline-derived CDR1 and CDR2 are SEHNR and FQNEAQ (reference sequence). Unmatched junction bases numbered 10, after V lost 5 bases and J lost 6 bases. The CDR3 runs to 16 residues. CDR3 sequence reads: CASSDFSGTGGNGYTF. CDR3 coding DNA: TGTGCCAGCAGCGACTTTAGCGGGACAGGGGGCAATGGCTACACCTTC.

The chain recombines TRBV19 with TRBJ1-4, with 10 nucleotides matching TRBD1. The CDR3 is 19 amino acids. Germline-derived CDR1 and CDR2 are LNHDA and SQIVND (reference sequence). V lost 1 base and J lost 2; bases outside the gene matches: 10. CDR3 nucleotides: TGTGCCAGTAGTATAGGGGGGGACAGGGGCCGATGGACTAATGAAAAACTGTTTTTT. Protein product: CASSIGGDRGRWTNEKLFF.

This sequence joins TRBV9 and TRBJ2-1; perhaps TRBD1 as D (5 bases). The length of the CDR3 is 13 residues. Germline CDR1 reads SGDLS; CDR2 reads YYNGEE. V was pared by 0 bases and J by 9 bases, with 10 bases between. DNA for the CDR3: TGTGCCAGCAGCGTAGGGGGCGGAACTGAGCAGTTCTTC. It specifies CASSVGGGTEQFF.

The V call is TRBV6-5, the J call TRBJ2-3, with a weak D call TRBD2 (7 bases). CDR3 length equals 16 residues. In germline, CDR1 is MNHEY, CDR2 SVGAGI. V lost 2 bases and J lost 2, with 14 bases in between. CDR3 protein: CASSYRAGAYTDTQYF. The CDR3 region has the DNA TGTGCCAGCAGTTACCGGGCGGGGGCGTACACAGATACGCAGTATTTT.

The chain couples TRBV7-2 to TRBJ1-3, with TRBD1 identical over 7 bases. Per the germline V gene, CDR1 is SGHTA and CDR2 is FQGNSA. The length of the CDR3 is 15 residues. The trim removed 5 bases at V and 0 bases at J, leaving 4 bases unmatched. The CDR3 sequence is CASSPDRFSGNTIYF. CDR3 sequence (DNA): TGTGCCAGCAGCCCGGACAGGTTCTCTGGAAACACCATATATTTT. Filled out from reference TRBV7-2 and TRBJ1-3, the complete variable domain reads GAGVSQSPSNKVTEKGKDVELRCDPISGHTALYWYRQSLGQGLEFLIYFQGNSAPDKSGLPSDRFSAERTGGSVSTLTIQRTQQEDSAVYLCASSPDRFSGNTIYFGEGSWLTVV.

V usage is TRBV4-1 and J usage is TRBJ2-2; D may be TRBD1 (5 bases). The CDR3 sequence is 15 residues long. Trimming left V 0 bases short and J 4 bases short, with 9 bases between. The germline V gene has CDR1 MGHRA and CDR2 YSYEKL. CDR3 loop: CASSQDLGVTGELFF. The DNA of the CDR3 is TGCGCCAGCAGCCAAGATTTAGGGGTCACCGGGGAGCTGTTTTTT.

This chain links TRBV2 with TRBJ1-6, with no clear D. Germline V gene data show CDR1 as SNHLY and CDR2 as FYNNEI. The CDR3 runs to 11 residues. V was cut by 5 bases and J by 7 bases, with 3 bases left in between. The DNA for the CDR3 is TGTGCCAGCAGTCCAAATTCACCCCTCCACTTT. Translating gives CASSPNSPLHF.

In its sample, this clone was seen once. This chain connects TRBV2 to TRBJ1-2; 7 nucleotides agree with TRBD1. V was pared by 7 bases and J by 8 bases, with 13 bases of the junction left unmatched. Looked up from germline, CDR1 is SNHLY and CDR2 is FYNNEI. The CDR3 consists of 14 residues. DNA for the CDR3: TGTGCCAGCACATCATTAGACAGGGCTGGCGGCTACACCTTC. Amino acid sequence: CASTSLDRAGGYTF.

This clone turned up a few times. The chain employs TRBV5-1 and TRBJ1-4; TRBD1 matches 7 bases. Germline lookup yields CDR1 SGHRS and CDR2 YFSETQ. The CDR3 loop spans 14 amino acids. The ends lost 2 bases at V and 7 bases at J; junction bases unmatched: 5. CDR3 protein: CASSFRGNSEKLFF. In DNA form, the CDR3 reads TGCGCCAGCAGCTTCAGGGGGAATAGTGAAAAACTGTTTTTT.

The chain uses TRBV4-1 and TRBJ1-1; 9 positions agree with TRBD1. V trimming: 4 bases; J trimming: 3 bases; junction bases outside the gene matches: 6. CDR3 length equals 15 residues. Germline V gives CDR1 MGHRA, CDR2 YSYEKL. The DNA of the CDR3 is TGCGCCAGCAGCCGCGCGACAGGGGGATACACTGAAGCTTTCTTT. Its protein product is CASSRATGGYTEAFF.

This chain uses TRBV10-2 with TRBJ2-7; D is unclear. This CDR3 is built from 13 residues. Germline values: CDR1 WSHSY, CDR2 SAAADI. V dropped 7 bases and J dropped 0 bases, with 10 bases sitting between them. The CDR3 DNA is TGCGCCAGCAAAGGCCCGGGCTCCTACGAGCAGTACTTC. Protein: CASKGPGSYEQYF.

This chain connects TRBV28 to TRBJ2-6; a possible D gene is TRBD1 (5 bases). Germline V lookup: CDR1 MDHEN, CDR2 SYDVKM. The CDR3 is 17 residues long. Trimming removed 8 bases from V and 3 bases from J, with 20 bases in between. The CDR3 DNA reads TGTGCCAGCCTCCCTGGGGCCCTCTTGTTTGGGGCCAACGTCCTGACTTTC. Translated, it gives CASLPGALLFGANVLTF.